This TCR beta chain was captured in a study of shared clonotypes between healthy human individuals. TCRdb's copy holds only in-frame clones and misses some; the assay was immunoSEQ multiplex PCR. The table records hundreds of thousands of clones, about 95% of them present only once. Naivety among CD8 cells was defined by CD45RO negativity and positive CCR7 selection, thereby excluding terminally differentiated effector memory CD45RA+ cells. Germline CDR1 and CDR2: MDHEN and SYDVKM. The CDR3 is 13 residues long. Trimming cost V 7 bases and J 4 bases; bases outside gene matches: 5. This chain joins TRBV28 and TRBJ1-2; 8 bases map to TRBD1. The TCR originated in a woman younger than 45 in good health. Source material: naive CD8+ T cells sorted from blood. The CDR3 sequence: CASIQGVGYGYTF. The CDR3 nucleotides are TGTGCCAGCATACAGGGGGTAGGCTATGGCTACACCTTC.